The following is a T cell receptor beta chain sequence with its context. The V gene end was trimmed by 3 bases and the J gene end by 2 bases; junction bases not matched to a gene: 0. Germline loops: CDR1 MNHEY, CDR2 SMNVEV (reference sequence). This CDR3 spans 14 amino acids. The time point here: baseline, week 1 (first vaccination visit). Stated treatment: pre-vaccination baseline after standard-of-care therapy. Using immunoSEQ multiplex PCR, the repertoire was profiled, and TCRdb retains in-frame clones only, with some absent. The sample carries roughly 35,000 clones, roughly nine tenths recorded once. This sample stems from a study of a mutant IDH1 vaccine in newly diagnosed glioma.

The gene calls are TRBV27 and TRBJ1-5; the match to TRBD1 covers 8 bases. The origin of this receptor is a woman aged 35 to 49 with glioma. The material sequenced was PBMCs, taken from a glioma patient treated with radiotherapy, temozolomide or both. CDR3: CASSLDRGNQPQHF. As DNA, the CDR3 is TGTGCCAGCAGTTTGGACAGGGGCAATCAGCCCCAGCATTTT.